The 12 T cell receptor beta chains reported below all come from one sample, sequenced in a study of cytomegalovirus exposure and HLA in healthy donors. The PCR employed 60 Vbeta primers together with 13 Jbeta primers. Clones were sequenced by immunoSEQ multiplex PCR, and TCRdb holds only the in-frame ones, with some missing. The repertoire includes 210,000 or so clones, 78% of them detected once, and around 0.45% sits in the top ten. Material for sequencing was PBMCs. These receptor sequences come from a boy aged 5-17 years in good health and CMV-seronegative.

The chain recombines TRBV5-1 with TRBJ2-5, with 9 bases identical to TRBD2. The end of the DNA aligns better with TRBJ2-7, so the J call may be wrong. Germline values: CDR1 SGHRS, CDR2 YFSETQ. CDR3 length: 15 amino acids. CDR3 loop: CASSLAGGERYEQYF. In DNA, the CDR3 is TGCGCCAGCAGCTTAGCGGGGGGAGAGAGGTACGAGCAGTACTTC.

CDR3 sequence reads: CAWSNLAGGPKFF. CDR3 nucleotide sequence: TGTGCCTGGAGCAATCTAGCGGGGGGGCCAAAATTCTTC. The chain carries TRBV30 and TRBJ2-1; TRBD2 agrees at 12 bases. CDR1 and CDR2 (germline): GTSNPN, SVGIG (reference sequence). V shed 3 bases, J shed 16 bases, and the junction held 10 bases outside the gene matches. The CDR3 consists of 13 residues.

On this clone: This sample also contains other DNA sequences that code for the same CDR3. This chain uses TRBV5-6 with TRBJ2-3; D is uncertain. V shed 4 bases and J shed 6 bases, with 12 bases lying between them. The length of the CDR3 is 13 residues. Germline V gene lookup returns CDR1 SGHDT and CDR2 YYEEEE. The CDR3 coding sequence is TGTGCCAGCAGCCGTACAGCTGGGGATACGCAGTATTTT. Its protein is CASSRTAGDTQYF.

V is TRBV19 and J is TRBJ1-2; D gene uncertain. This CDR3 is built from 13 residues. Germline V gene data show CDR1 as LNHDA and CDR2 as SQIVND (reference sequence). The V gene lost 4 bases and the J gene lost 2 bases, with 8 bases spanning the gap. The CDR3 region is CASSRTLNYGYTF. The CDR3 nucleotides read TGTGCCAGTAGTAGGACTCTCAACTATGGCTACACCTTC.

In DNA form, the CDR3 reads TGCGCCAGCAGCTTGGCGAGCGGTAATGAAAAACTGTTTTTT. Amino acid sequence: CASSLASGNEKLFF. V gene TRBV5-1 combines with J gene TRBJ1-4; D unresolved. Germline CDR1 SGHRS, CDR2 YFSETQ. The CDR3 extends over 14 amino acids. The V end lost 0 bases, the J end lost 4 bases, and 7 bases lay between the germline ends. The entire variable domain, with the rest obtained from reference TRBV5-1 and TRBJ1-4, is as follows: KAGVTQTPRYLIKTRGQQVTLSCSPISGHRSVSWYQQTPGQGLQFLFEYFSETQRNKGNFPGRFSGRQFSNSRSEMNVSTLELGDSALYLCASSLASGNEKLFFGSGTQLSVL.

This clone was counted a single time. This chain joins TRBV27 and TRBJ1-1; TRBD1 aligns across 10 bases. Trimming at V came to 3 bases and at J to 4 bases, leaving 8 bases not matched to a gene. Germline CDR1 is MNHEY and CDR2 is SMNVEV (reference sequence). The CDR3 runs 16 residues. CDR3 loop: CASSFGRQGASTEAFF. CDR3 in DNA: TGTGCCAGCAGTTTTGGGCGACAGGGGGCAAGCACTGAAGCTTTCTTT.

The chain links TRBV18 to TRBJ1-4; 9 positions agree with TRBD1. Germline CDR1 is KGHSH and CDR2 is LQKENI. The V segment lost 4 bases and the J segment 7 bases; nucleotides outside the gene matches: 4. The CDR3 extends over 14 amino acids. The CDR3 loop is CASSHGTGPEKLFF. In DNA, the CDR3 is TGTGCCAGCTCACACGGGACAGGGCCTGAAAAACTGTTTTTT. Looking up the rest from reference TRBV18 and TRBJ1-4 gives the full variable domain: NAGVMQNPRHLVRRRGQEARLRCSPMKGHSHVYWYRQLPEEGLKFMVYLQKENIIDESGMPKERFSAEFPKEGPSILRIQQVVRGDSAAYFCASSHGTGPEKLFFGSGTQLSVL.

This clone was counted only a few times. The chain combines TRBV7-9 with TRBJ2-1; 11 bases map to TRBD2. There are 19 residues in the CDR3. Trimming cost V 5 bases and J 1 base; bases outside gene matches: 13. Looked up from germline, CDR1 is SEHNR and CDR2 is FQNEAQ (reference sequence). For the CDR3, the DNA is TGTGCCAGCAGCGCAAGAGGGACTAGCGGAGAGAGGTCCTACAATGAGCAGTTCTTC. It codes for CASSARGTSGERSYNEQFF.

This chain connects TRBV2 to TRBJ1-2; 7 bases line up with TRBD1. Per the germline V gene, CDR1 is SNHLY and CDR2 is FYNNEI. CDR3 length: 13 amino acids. V lost 7 bases, J lost 7 bases, and 9 bases stayed unmatched. CDR3 sequence (DNA): TGTGCCAGCACCCCGGGACAGATAATTGGCTACACCTTC. It yields the protein CASTPGQIIGYTF.

V and J are TRBV4-1 and TRBJ2-5; 13 bases match TRBD2. CDR3 length: 15 amino acids. The trim removed 3 bases at V and 6 bases at J, leaving 4 bases unmatched. From germline, CDR1 is MGHRA and CDR2 YSYEKL. The CDR3 is CASSHPTSGRKTQYF. The CDR3 coding sequence is TGCGCCAGCAGCCACCCGACTAGCGGGAGGAAGACCCAGTACTTC.

This chain connects TRBV5-4 to TRBJ2-2; 13 bases align to TRBD2. The CDR3 has 17 amino acids. Germline V gene sequence: CDR1 SGHNT, CDR2 YYREEE (reference sequence). V shed 0 bases, J shed 7 bases, and the junction held 6 bases outside the gene matches. CDR3 amino acids: CASSLGTSGSMFGELFF. CDR3 bases: TGTGCCAGCAGCTTGGGGACTAGCGGGAGCATGTTCGGGGAGCTGTTTTTT. The whole variable domain, filled in from reference TRBV5-4 and TRBJ2-2, reads ETGVTQSPTHLIKTRGQQVTLRCSSQSGHNTVSWYQQALGQGPQFIFQYYREEENGRGNFPPRFSGLQFPNYSSELNVNALELDDSALYLCASSLGTSGSMFGELFFGEGSRLTVL.

The chain joins TRBV29-1 to TRBJ1-2, with D perhaps TRBD1 (6 bases). In germline, CDR1 is SQVTM, CDR2 ANQGSEA. The CDR3 extends over 13 amino acids. Between the trimmed V and J ends, which lost 4 bases and 4 bases, there was a span of 13 bases. CDR3 DNA: TGCAGCGTTGCAGGGGCTGACAGCTATGGCTACACCTTC. This sequence encodes CSVAGADSYGYTF.